This TCR beta chain was retrieved from a study of OX40 agonist ivuxolimab in advanced cancers. Study-level findings and limits: The expanded peripheral T cells' antigen specificity was not determined. Patients with a partial response at 0.1-3.0 mg/kg had among the lowest clonal expansion. There were, on average, more expanded clones in CD8+ T cells than in CD4+.

As to this clone: Antigen specificity is unknown.

The ends lost 4 bases at V and 4 bases at J; junction bases unmatched: 4. Germline V gives CDR1 SGHAT, CDR2 FQNNGV. The CDR3 length is 14 residues. TCRdb keeps only in-frame clones here, not all; method: immunoSEQ multiplex PCR. Of approximately 65,000 clones detected, around 90% appear once; the ten largest clones hold roughly 1%. Source: CD4+ or CD8+ T cells sorted from blood, taken in a trial of the OX40 agonist ivuxolimab. The clonotype comes from an adult with an advanced solid tumor such as melanoma, head and neck, liver or kidney cancer. The chain joins TRBV11-2 to TRBJ2-1; 7 positions agree with TRBD1. The CDR3 region has the DNA TGTGCCAGCAGCTCCTGGACAGGATACAATGAGCAGTTCTTC. Translation: CASSSWTGYNEQFF.